These T cell receptor beta chains were read from a single sample in a study of T cell responses to AZD1222 COVID-19 vaccine. Clones were sequenced by immunoSEQ multiplex PCR, and TCRdb holds only the in-frame ones, with some missing. The data show some 150,000 clones, 89% seen once. Sequencing used peripheral blood, obtained on day 0 of AZD1222 vaccination. The receptor source for this set is an adult in good health. Both conserved end residues are part of each CDR3. The order of the fields is D gene, V gene, clone size, J gene, CDR3 protein, CDR3 DNA. D genes are given only for firm matches. Clone size, where shown, is once, few, many, or a class for clones that have expanded.

D: .; V: TRBV19; size: .; J: TRBJ1-4; CDR3: CASSPSGGINEKLFF; DNA: TGTGCCAGTAGTCCCTCGGGTGGGATTAATGAAAAACTGTTTTTT
D: .; V: TRBV3-1/TRBV3-2; size: .; J: TRBJ1-2; CDR3: CASSPSRANYGYTF; DNA: TGTGCCAGCAGCCCATCTAGAGCTAACTATGGCTACACCTTC
D: TRBD1; V: TRBV24-1; size: .; J: TRBJ2-3; CDR3: CATSDGQGDTQYF; DNA: TGTGCCACCAGTGACGGACAGGGAGATACGCAGTATTTT
D: .; V: TRBV6-1; size: .; J: TRBJ1-3; CDR3: CASSEEEGSGNTIYF; DNA: TGTGCCAGCAGTGAAGAGGAGGGATCCGGAAACACCATATATTTT
D: .; V: TRBV27; size: .; J: TRBJ1-6; CDR3: CASSLLDSNSPLHF; DNA: TGTGCCAGCAGTTTATTGGACAGTAATTCACCCCTCCACTTT
D: .; V: TRBV7-2; size: .; J: TRBJ1-5; CDR3: CASSLGPLGNQPQHF; DNA: TGTGCCAGCAGCCTGGGACCCCTTGGCAATCAGCCCCAGCATTTT
D: .; V: TRBV19; size: .; J: TRBJ1-2; CDR3: CASSIGGAGSYGYTF; DNA: TGTGCCAGTAGTATCGGGGGTGCGGGCAGCTATGGCTACACCTTC
D: TRBD1; V: TRBV5-1; size: .; J: TRBJ2-3; CDR3: CASSLGGTASTDTQYF; DNA: TGCGCCAGCAGCTTGGGGGGGACAGCCTCCACAGATACGCAGTATTTT
D: TRBD1; V: TRBV19; size: once; J: TRBJ1-4; CDR3: CASSPTPGQGEKLFF; DNA: TGTGCCAGTAGTCCCACCCCGGGACAGGGAGAAAAACTGTTTTTT
D: .; V: TRBV27; size: .; J: TRBJ2-1; CDR3: CASSLSRGSDNEQFF; DNA: TGTGCCAGCAGTCTTTCGCGGGGCTCCGACAATGAGCAGTTCTTC
D: TRBD1; V: TRBV7-9; size: .; J: TRBJ1-1; CDR3: CASSQHRGPIEAFF; DNA: TGTGCCAGCAGCCAACACAGGGGGCCGATTGAAGCTTTCTTT